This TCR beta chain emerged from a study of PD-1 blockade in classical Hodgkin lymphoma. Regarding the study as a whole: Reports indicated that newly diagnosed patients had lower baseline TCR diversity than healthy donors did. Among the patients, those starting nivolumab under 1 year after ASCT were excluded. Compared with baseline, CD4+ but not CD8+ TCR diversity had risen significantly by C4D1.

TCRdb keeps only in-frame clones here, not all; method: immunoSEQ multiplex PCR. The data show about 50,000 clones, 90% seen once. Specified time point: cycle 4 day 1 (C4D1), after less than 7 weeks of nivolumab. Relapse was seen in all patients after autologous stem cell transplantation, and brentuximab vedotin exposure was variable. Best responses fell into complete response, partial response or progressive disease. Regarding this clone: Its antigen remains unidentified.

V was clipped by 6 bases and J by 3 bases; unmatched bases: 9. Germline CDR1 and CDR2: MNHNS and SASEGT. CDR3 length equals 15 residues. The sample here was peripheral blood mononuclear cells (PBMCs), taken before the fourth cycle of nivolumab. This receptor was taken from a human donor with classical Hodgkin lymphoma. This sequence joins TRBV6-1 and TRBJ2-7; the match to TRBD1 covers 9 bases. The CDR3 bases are TGTGCCAGCAGAGGACGGACAGGGGCCTTCTACGAGCAGTACTTC. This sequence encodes CASRGRTGAFYEQYF.